This T cell receptor (beta chain) was sequenced for a study of cytomegalovirus exposure and HLA in healthy donors. Study-wide background: Among 150 million to 200 million T cells, an earlier analysis found 90 million to 130 million unique TCR beta sequences.

Study-wide findings and caveats: Among TCR beta chains, those listed as cytomegalovirus-associated numbered about 160. Several top significant clusters appeared, in a later analysis, to be linked to common viral pathogens.

CDR3 length: 14 residues. V lost 7 bases, J lost 1 base, and 13 bases lay in between. Germline loops: CDR1 ENHRY, CDR2 SYGVKD. Comments on this clone: The antigen remains unidentified.

The PCR ran on 60 Vbeta and 13 Jbeta primers. Clones were sequenced by immunoSEQ multiplex PCR, and TCRdb holds only the in-frame ones, with some missing. This listing includes some 120,000 clones. This TCR derives from a man younger than 40 in good health and CMV-seronegative. Sequenced: PBMCs. The genes are TRBV10-3 and TRBJ2-5; D is possibly TRBD1 (6 bases). DNA of the CDR3: TGTGCCATCAAAGAGGGCAGGGGCCAAGAGACCCAGTACTTC. Its protein is CAIKEGRGQETQYF.